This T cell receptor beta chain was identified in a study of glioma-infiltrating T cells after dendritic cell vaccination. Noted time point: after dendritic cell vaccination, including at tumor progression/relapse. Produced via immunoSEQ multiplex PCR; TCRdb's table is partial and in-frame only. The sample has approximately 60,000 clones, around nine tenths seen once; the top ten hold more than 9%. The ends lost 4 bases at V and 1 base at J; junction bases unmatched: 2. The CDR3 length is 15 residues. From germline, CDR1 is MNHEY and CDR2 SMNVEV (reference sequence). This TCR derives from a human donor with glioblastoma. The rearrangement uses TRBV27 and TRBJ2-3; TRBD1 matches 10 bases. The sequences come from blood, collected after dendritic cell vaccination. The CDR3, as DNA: TGTGCCAGCAGTTGGACAGGGGGAGGCACAGATACGCAGTATTTT. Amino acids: CASSWTGGGTDTQYF.